Listed below are T cell receptor beta chains from one sample, sequenced in a study of shared clonotypes between healthy human individuals. The table came from immunoSEQ multiplex PCR; TCRdb's copy has only in-frame clones and leaves some out. The sample lists under 600,000 clones; about 96% were seen once. The source material was naive CD4+ T cells sorted from blood. These receptors all come from a woman aged 25 to 39 in good health. The conserved cysteine and the conserved F or W are not part of the CDR3 here. Not all rows give a size; the values are once, few, many and, for expanded clones, a class.

j_call: TRBJ1-1; v_call: TRBV2; clone_size: few; cdr3_aa: ASSEMAREAF
j_call: TRBJ2-7; v_call: TRBV10-1; clone_size: -; cdr3_aa: ASSESGVAYEQY
j_call: TRBJ1-2; v_call: TRBV5-1; clone_size: -; cdr3_aa: ASSLMRRANYGYT
j_call: TRBJ1-1; v_call: TRBV6-5; clone_size: -; cdr3_aa: ASSRDRGRTEAF
j_call: TRBJ1-3; v_call: TRBV19; clone_size: once; cdr3_aa: ASTDTGGLAGNTIY
j_call: TRBJ2-1; v_call: TRBV11-3; clone_size: -; cdr3_aa: ATAAGGTGDNEQF
j_call: TRBJ2-2; v_call: TRBV9; clone_size: -; cdr3_aa: ASSVGLKTALNTGELF
j_call: TRBJ2-5; v_call: TRBV2; clone_size: -; cdr3_aa: ASSEEGTQY
j_call: TRBJ2-7; v_call: TRBV25-1; clone_size: few; cdr3_aa: ASKQGREQY
j_call: TRBJ2-7; v_call: TRBV2; clone_size: -; cdr3_aa: ASIPGLWGEQY
j_call: TRBJ2-7; v_call: TRBV29-1; clone_size: -; cdr3_aa: SVYTRAHEQY
j_call: TRBJ2-2; v_call: TRBV15; clone_size: -; cdr3_aa: ATSRDDRTRVGGELF
j_call: TRBJ2-7; v_call: TRBV11-2; clone_size: -; cdr3_aa: ASTRSYEQY
j_call: TRBJ2-7; v_call: TRBV11-2; clone_size: -; cdr3_aa: ASSLDLAGEQY
j_call: TRBJ1-5; v_call: TRBV19; clone_size: -; cdr3_aa: ASALAGGLSNQPQH